These 10 T cell receptor beta chains originate from one sample sequenced in a study of CD8 T cells in Susac syndrome. Reverse transcription of about 0.5 to 1 ug RNA was carried out with random hexamers. TCRdb called the immunoSEQ multiplex PCR reads again in MiXCR, with one record for every CDR3 protein. The profile shows 200,000 or so distinct CDR3 sequences, nearly 95% of them singletons. Sequenced material: CD4+ T cells from PBMCs. The source is a human donor with multiple sclerosis.

The V call is TRBV9, the J call TRBJ2-1; 8 bases match TRBD1. Trimming removed 0 bases from V and 5 bases from J; junction bases left unmatched: 4. This CDR3 is 15 amino acids long. Germline V gene lookup returns CDR1 SGDLS and CDR2 YYNGEE. The CDR3 DNA reads TGTGCCAGCAGCGTAGAGACAGGGGCGCACAATGAGCAGTTCTTC. Protein sequence: CASSVETGAHNEQFF.

This clonotype is a singleton in its sample. The chain carries TRBV7-9 and TRBJ2-3; D is possibly TRBD1 or TRBD2 (5 bases each). Looked up from germline, CDR1 is SEHNR and CDR2 is FQNEAQ (reference sequence). V was trimmed by 4 bases and J by 6 bases, leaving 11 bases between them. This CDR3 has 13 residues. CDR3 sequence (DNA): TGTGCCAGCAGCTCAGGGAGTGGGGATACGCAGTATTTT. Protein sequence: CASSSGSGDTQYF.

The rearrangement uses TRBV15 and TRBJ2-3; D might be TRBD1 (5 bases). Germline values: CDR1 LNHNV, CDR2 YYDKDF (reference sequence). V was pared by 5 bases and J by 1 base, with 10 bases between. This CDR3 is built from 14 residues. CDR3 region: CATSLDKGTDTQYF. The CDR3 bases are TGTGCCACCAGCTTGGACAAAGGCACAGATACGCAGTATTTT.

The chain joins TRBV30 to TRBJ1-6; D is unresolved. The V gene lost 7 bases and the J gene lost 2 bases, with 9 bases spanning the gap. The germline gives CDR1 GTSNPN, CDR2 SVGIG (reference sequence). The CDR3 spans 13 residues. For the CDR3, the DNA is TGTGCCTTCGAAGCTACCTATAATTCACCCCTCCACTTT. It is translated as CAFEATYNSPLHF.

The chain carries TRBV2 and TRBJ2-5; D is unresolved. CDR3 length: 12 residues. CDR1 and CDR2 (germline): SNHLY, FYNNEI. Trimming shortened V by 2 bases and J by 5 bases, and 6 bases separated the two germline ends. DNA for the CDR3: TGTGCCAGCAGTGAAAATGGGGAGACCCAGTACTTC. Translation gives CASSENGETQYF.

The rearrangement joins TRBV7-9 to TRBJ2-3; D ambiguous. This CDR3 region has 13 residues. Germline-derived CDR1 and CDR2 are SEHNR and FQNEAQ (reference sequence). V was shortened by 3 bases and J by 5 bases, with 9 bases between the two germline ends. The CDR3 protein is CASSFSIEDTQYF. The CDR3 region has the DNA TGTGCCAGCAGCTTCTCAATAGAAGATACGCAGTATTTT.

For the CDR3, the DNA is TGTGCCAGCACCATGGGGGGCGGTGATCAGCCCCAGCATTTT. This encodes CASTMGGGDQPQHF. This rearrangement joins TRBV7-9 to TRBJ1-5; maybe TRBD1 (6 bases). Germline CDR1 and CDR2: SEHNR and FQNEAQ (reference sequence). The CDR3 is 14 residues long. V lost 7 bases and J 5 bases, leaving 15 bases between the germline ends.

The genes are TRBV30 and TRBJ1-1; no reliable D call. Between the trimmed V and J ends, which lost 1 base and 11 bases, there was a span of 14 bases. Germline assignment: CDR1 GTSNPN and CDR2 SVGIG (reference sequence). This CDR3 comprises 12 residues. In DNA form, the CDR3 reads TGTGCCTGGAGTGGCATTGGGCTCGGGGCTTTCTTT. Translating gives CAWSGIGLGAFF.

The chain couples TRBV2 to TRBJ1-2; D might be TRBD1 (5 bases). Trimming left V 4 bases short and J 5 bases short, with 14 bases between. The germline gives CDR1 SNHLY, CDR2 FYNNEI. The CDR3 spans 14 residues. In nucleotides, the CDR3 is TGTGCCAGCAGTGTGGGGAGAGAGGGGTATGGCTACACCTTC. Translated, it gives CASSVGREGYGYTF. The full variable domain, in which reference TRBV2 and TRBJ1-2 provide the parts outside the CDR3, is EPEVTQTPSHQVTQMGQEVILRCVPISNHLYFYWYRQILGQKVEFLVSFYNNEISEKSEIFDDQFSVERPDGSNFTLKIRSTKLEDSAMYFCASSVGREGYGYTFGSGTRLTVV.

This chain connects TRBV4-1 to TRBJ1-5; D unresolved. CDR1 MGHRA and CDR2 YSYEKL come from the germline V gene. The CDR3 sequence is 14 residues long. With 2 bases removed from V and 2 bases from J, the gap between germline ends came to 7 bases. DNA of the CDR3: TGCGCCAGCAGCCAAAGAACGGGCAATCAGCCCCAGCATTTT. Translation gives CASSQRTGNQPQHF.